Listed here are 19 T cell receptor beta chains from one sample, sequenced in a study of blood T cell repertoires in COVID-19. TCRdb keeps only in-frame clones here, not all; method: immunoSEQ multiplex PCR. In the table there are fewer than 250,000 clones, around four fifths of which are singletons. Sequencing input: peripheral blood. The receptors shown here come from a woman in her 70s with active or convalescent COVID-19.

This chain connects TRBV3-1 (or the pseudogene TRBV3-2) to TRBJ1-2; D is possibly TRBD1 (6 bases). V dropped 3 bases and J dropped 3 bases, with 11 bases sitting between them. Germline CDR1 reads LGHDT; CDR2 reads YNNKEL (reference sequence). The CDR3 is 14 residues long. CDR3 amino acids: CASSHADSYYGYTF. The CDR3 coding sequence is TGTGCCAGCAGCCACGCGGACAGTTACTATGGCTACACCTTC.

The V gene is TRBV11-2, the J gene TRBJ1-6; 7 nucleotides align to TRBD1. The germline V gene has CDR1 SGHAT and CDR2 FQNNGV. With 6 bases clipped from V and 10 bases from J, the junction kept 12 bases outside the gene matches. The CDR3 runs to 15 residues. The CDR3 bases are TGTGCCAGCAGTTACAGAACAGGGGACGAATCACCCCTCCACTTT. Translation gives CASSYRTGDESPLHF.

This clone occurred once. The V gene is TRBV7-8, the J gene TRBJ2-7; 9 bases agree with TRBD1. This CDR3 contains 15 residues. Per the germline V gene, CDR1 is SGHVS and CDR2 is FQNEAQ. The trim removed 2 bases at V and 6 bases at J, leaving 8 bases unmatched. CDR3 amino acids: CASSLRGQGRSEQYF. The CDR3 DNA reads as TGTGCCAGCAGCTTACGCGGACAGGGGAGAAGCGAGCAGTACTTC.

This clone was found once. V gene TRBV18 combines with J gene TRBJ2-1; TRBD2 agrees at 10 bases. This CDR3 region has 16 residues. V trimming: 3 bases; J trimming: 8 bases; junction bases outside the gene matches: 10. The germline V gene encodes CDR1 KGHSH and CDR2 LQKENI. In DNA, the CDR3 is TGTGCCAGCTCACCGTGGAGCGGGAGGGCCGAACATGAGCAGTTCTTC. Protein product: CASSPWSGRAEHEQFF.

The count of this clone is one. The chain recombines TRBV23-1 with TRBJ2-1; D is perhaps TRBD1 (5 bases). TRBV23-1 is sorted into the ORF group, with uncertain function. This CDR3 comprises 12 residues. The germline V and J ends were trimmed by 6 bases and 8 bases, with 11 bases remaining between them. CDR3 sequence (DNA): TGCGCCAGCAGAAGGACAAACGATGAGCAGTTCTTC. Protein: CASRRTNDEQFF.

The chain has TRBV28 and TRBJ2-2; 11 bases map to TRBD2. Germline trimming cut 11 bases from V and 8 bases from J; bases unmatched to any gene: 13. The germline CDR1 and CDR2 sequences are MDHEN and SYDVKM. The length of the CDR3 is 15 residues. CDR3 bases: TGTGCCGTCGACGCCTCTAGCGGGAGGAAGGGGGAGCTGTTTTTT. Amino acid sequence: CAVDASSGRKGELFF. Together with reference TRBV28 and TRBJ2-2, the CDR3 gives the full variable domain: DVKVTQSSRYLVKRTGEKVFLECVQDMDHENMFWYRQDPGLGLRLIYFSYDVKMKEKGDIPEGYSVSREKKERFSLILESASTNQTSMYLCAVDASSGRKGELFFGEGSRLTVL.

The chain employs TRBV10-1 and TRBJ1-5; unclear D gene. Germline V gives CDR1 WNHNN, CDR2 SYGVQD (reference sequence). V lost 6 bases, J lost 5 bases, and 17 bases lay in between. The CDR3 length is 15 residues. The CDR3 nucleotides are TGCGCCAGCAGCCCCTCTGGTCCAGGCTATCAGCCCCAGCATTTT. Its protein product is CASSPSGPGYQPQHF.

V is TRBV7-2 and J is TRBJ1-4; 10 bases match TRBD1. CDR1 SGHTA and CDR2 FQGNSA come from the germline V gene. CDR3 length equals 16 residues. After removal of 5 bases from V and 8 bases from J, the junction contained 11 bases not matched to a gene. The CDR3: CASSPQGGTGEEKLFF. The CDR3 nucleotides are TGTGCCAGCAGCCCCCAAGGCGGGACAGGGGAAGAAAAACTGTTTTTT.

The chain joins TRBV18 to TRBJ2-3, with a weak D call TRBD1 (6 bases). V was shortened by 2 bases and J by 1 base, with 7 bases between the two germline ends. CDR1 is KGHSH and CDR2 is LQKENI in the germline V gene. The CDR3 runs to 14 residues. CDR3 loop: CASSPSGGTDTQYF. CDR3 bases: TGTGCCAGCTCACCATCAGGGGGCACAGATACGCAGTATTTT.

The chain links TRBV7-3 to TRBJ2-1; a possible D gene is TRBD1 (5 bases). Germline V gene data show CDR1 as SGHTA and CDR2 as FQGTGA. This CDR3 is built from 15 residues. V lost 5 bases and J lost 3, with 14 bases in between. The DNA of the CDR3 is TGTGCCAGCAGCGACAGCACGGACGGCTACAATGAGCAGTTCTTC. Protein sequence: CASSDSTDGYNEQFF.

This clone was observed once. The V and J genes are TRBV4-3 and TRBJ2-6, with D possibly matching TRBD1 (5 bases). The CDR3 is 17 amino acids. V shed 1 base and J shed 1 base, with 11 bases lying between them. Germline CDR1 is LGHNA and CDR2 is YSLEER. CDR3 DNA: TGCGCCAGCAGCCAAGGGGGCCATTTTTCTGGGGCCAACGTCCTGACTTTC. This sequence encodes CASSQGGHFSGANVLTF.

This clone was counted at least ten times. The chain is built from TRBV12-2 and TRBJ2-3; the DNA was not compared with TRBD2, the D call given in the table. TRBV12-2 is shown as a pseudogene. This CDR3 has 18 amino acids. The CDR3 protein is CASRLASSGRGSTDTQYF. The DNA of the CDR3 is TGTGCAAGTCGCTTAGCGTCGAGCGGGAGAGGGAGCACAGATACGCAGTATTTT.

The J gene is TRBJ1-1, the V gene TRBV7-8, with D possibly TRBD1 on 5 matching bases. V dropped 2 bases and J dropped 7 bases, with 11 bases sitting between them. The germline V gene has CDR1 SGHVS and CDR2 FQNEAQ. The CDR3 is made up of 13 amino acids. This CDR3 is CASSLTQGSEAFF. CDR3 coding DNA: TGTGCCAGCAGCTTAACGCAGGGTAGTGAAGCTTTCTTT.

The chain employs TRBV28 and TRBJ2-7, with 9 bases lining up with TRBD1. Germline CDR1 and CDR2: MDHEN and SYDVKM. J was trimmed by 3 bases and V by 5 bases; bases with no gene match: 5. The CDR3 loop spans 14 amino acids. The CDR3 DNA reads as TGTGCCAGCAGTGGCCCGGGACAGGGCTACGAGCAGTACTTC. Translation: CASSGPGQGYEQYF. Variable domain in full (rest from reference TRBV28 and TRBJ2-7): DVKVTQSSRYLVKRTGEKVFLECVQDMDHENMFWYRQDPGLGLRLIYFSYDVKMKEKGDIPEGYSVSREKKERFSLILESASTNQTSMYLCASSGPGQGYEQYFGPGTRLTVT.

The chain combines TRBV2 with TRBJ1-2; 9 bases match TRBD1. CDR1 is SNHLY and CDR2 is FYNNEI in the germline V gene. The V segment lost 3 bases and the J segment 4 bases; nucleotides outside the gene matches: 3. CDR3 length equals 14 residues. CDR3 sequence (DNA): TGTGCCAGCAGTGAGGGGACAGGGAGCTATGGCTACACCTTC. It encodes CASSEGTGSYGYTF. The variable domain in full, with the rest retrieved from reference TRBV2 and TRBJ1-2, is EPEVTQTPSHQVTQMGQEVILRCVPISNHLYFYWYRQILGQKVEFLVSFYNNEISEKSEIFDDQFSVERPDGSNFTLKIRSTKLEDSAMYFCASSEGTGSYGYTFGSGTRLTVV.

The V and J genes are TRBV5-1 and TRBJ1-2, with TRBD1 as a possible D gene (6 bases). CDR3 length: 14 residues. Germline V CDR1 and CDR2: SGHRS, YFSETQ. V was shortened by 0 bases and J by 6 bases, with 12 bases between the two germline ends. CDR3 in DNA: TGCGCCAGCAGCTTGGTAGCAGGGGATCATGGCTACACCTTC. It yields the protein CASSLVAGDHGYTF. Using reference TRBV5-1 and TRBJ1-2 for the parts outside the CDR3, the full variable domain is KAGVTQTPRYLIKTRGQQVTLSCSPISGHRSVSWYQQTPGQGLQFLFEYFSETQRNKGNFPGRFSGRQFSNSRSEMNVSTLELGDSALYLCASSLVAGDHGYTFGSGTRLTVV.

The chain is built from TRBV5-6 and TRBJ2-3; the match to TRBD1 covers 8 bases. The CDR3 totals 16 residues. The junction had 8 bases not matched to a gene; V was cut back by 2 bases and J by 3 bases. The germline gives CDR1 SGHDT, CDR2 YYEEEE. The CDR3 coding sequence is TGTGCCAGCAGCTTTGCCAGGGGGCCGGTGACAGATACGCAGTATTTT. Protein product: CASSFARGPVTDTQYF.

The J gene is TRBJ2-7, the V gene TRBV7-2, with D perhaps matching TRBD1 (5 bases). Germline-derived CDR1 and CDR2 are SGHTA and FQGNSA. Between the trimmed V and J ends, which lost 5 bases and 3 bases, there was a span of 11 bases. This CDR3 comprises 13 residues. The CDR3 loop reads CASSAGQYYEQYF. As DNA, the CDR3 is TGTGCCAGCAGCGCTGGACAATACTACGAGCAGTACTTC.

V and J are TRBV4-1 and TRBJ1-2; D perhaps matches TRBD1 (5 bases). Trimming cost V 4 bases and J 0 bases, with 18 bases left between them. The CDR3 consists of 17 residues. The germline CDR1 and CDR2 sequences are MGHRA and YSYEKL. The CDR3 reads CASSPLLGRRPNYGYTF. CDR3 coding DNA: TGCGCCAGCAGCCCGCTATTGGGGCGTCGACCTAACTATGGCTACACCTTC.